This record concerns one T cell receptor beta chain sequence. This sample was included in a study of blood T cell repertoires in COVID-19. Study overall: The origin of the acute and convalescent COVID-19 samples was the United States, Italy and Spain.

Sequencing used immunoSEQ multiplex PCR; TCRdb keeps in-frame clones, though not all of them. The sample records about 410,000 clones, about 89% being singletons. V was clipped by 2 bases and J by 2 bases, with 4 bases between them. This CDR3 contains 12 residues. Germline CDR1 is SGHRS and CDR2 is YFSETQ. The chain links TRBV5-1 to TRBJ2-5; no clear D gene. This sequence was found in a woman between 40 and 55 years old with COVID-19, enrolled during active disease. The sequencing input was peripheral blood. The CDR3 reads CASSFGQETQYF. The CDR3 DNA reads TGCGCCAGCAGCTTCGGGCAAGAGACCCAGTACTTC.